These 19 T cell receptor beta chains share one sample of origin, sequenced in a study of metastatic and nonmetastatic thyroid tumors. MiXCR was used by TCRdb to re-call the PCR reads. The data hold approximately 41,000 clones, with 25% to 30% observed a single time. All patients reached thyroid surgery having received no treatment beforehand. The material sequenced was blood. The receptors derive from a male donor with papillary thyroid cancer or a benign thyroid nodule (not recorded which). Some clones in this sample may be carry-over from other donors' samples.

This clone is classed as medium-sized (0.01 to 0.1%). The chain employs TRBV20-1 and TRBJ1-4; no clear D gene. This CDR3 contains 16 residues. Per germline, CDR1 DFQATT and CDR2 SNEGSKA (reference sequence). Between the trimmed V and J ends, which lost 0 bases and 8 bases, there was a span of 19 bases. The CDR3 DNA is TGCAGTGCTAGAGATTTTTGGAGTTTGGGAGAGGAAAAACTGTTTTTT. Translated, it gives CSARDFWSLGEEKLFF.

In this sample, this clone turned up a few times. V gene TRBV6-2 or TRBV6-3 combines with J gene TRBJ2-1; 8 nucleotides agree with TRBD2. The CDR3 totals 15 residues. Germline V lookup: CDR1 MNHEY, CDR2 SVGEGT. After removal of 7 bases from V and 8 bases from J, the junction contained 13 bases not matched to a gene. The CDR3 region has the DNA TGTGCCAGCAATGGAGCGGGAGTCGCTTTATATGAGCAGTTCTTC. Its translation: CASNGAGVALYEQFF.

Points on this clone: The junction departs from the called germline gene at one end, perhaps through a read error. This sequence joins TRBV6-1 and TRBJ1-2; a weak D match, TRBD1 (5 bases). The CDR3 has 13 residues. Germline loops: CDR1 MNHNS, CDR2 SASEGT. The CDR3 here is CASISTANYVYTF. The CDR3 region has the DNA TGTGCCAGCATATCGACAGCGAACTATGTCTACACCTTC.

This chain connects TRBV5-1 to TRBJ1-1, with TRBD1 matching 12 bases. The CDR3 covers 13 residues. CDR1 and CDR2 from the germline V gene are SGHRS and YFSETQ. V dropped 4 bases and J dropped 11; count of bases not matched to a gene: 6. The CDR3 region is CASSRGQGASAFF. The DNA of the CDR3 is TGCGCCAGCAGCAGGGGACAGGGGGCGTCCGCTTTCTTT.

The chain links TRBV28 to TRBJ1-3, with unresolved D. V was cut by 6 bases and J by 3 bases, with 24 bases left in between. Germline CDR1 reads MDHEN; CDR2 reads SYDVKM. The CDR3 extends over 18 amino acids. CDR3 residues: CASRLLVADTLCGNTIYF. CDR3 in DNA: TGTGCCAGCAGATTGCTGGTGGCGGATACACTCTGTGGAAACACCATATATTTT.

Only a few counts were recorded for this clone. V gene TRBV6-1 combines with J gene TRBJ1-6, with D unclear. The V end was cut by 6 bases, the J end by 11 bases, with 14 bases between. CDR1 is MNHNS, CDR2 SASEGT, per germline. The CDR3 sequence is 13 residues long. The CDR3, as DNA: TGTGCCAGCAGCCAGGCCCCGCGAGCACCCCTCCACTTT. This translates into CASSQAPRAPLHF.

The V call is TRBV6-1, the J call TRBJ2-5, with D possibly TRBD2 on 5 matching bases. With 6 bases removed from V and 4 bases from J, the gap between germline ends came to 15 bases. CDR3 length equals 14 residues. Germline values: CDR1 MNHNS, CDR2 SASEGT. The CDR3 DNA sequence: TGTGCCAGCAGATGGGCCCCCGAGGGAGAGACCCAGTACTTC. This sequence encodes CASRWAPEGETQYF.

The chain recombines TRBV11-2 with TRBJ2-3, with TRBD2 matching 8 bases. Germline assignment: CDR1 SGHAT and CDR2 FQNNGV. This CDR3 has 16 amino acids. V trimming: 1 base; J trimming: 1 base; junction bases outside the gene matches: 4. CDR3 DNA: TGTGCCAGCAGCTTAGTTGTACTAGCGGGCACAGATACGCAGTATTTT. It specifies CASSLVVLAGTDTQYF.

This clone was counted at least ten times. This rearrangement joins TRBV18 to TRBJ2-5; D might be TRBD1 (5 bases). This CDR3 is built from 11 residues. Germline CDR1 KGHSH, CDR2 LQKENI. V gave up 5 bases and J gave up 10 bases, with 11 bases separating them. CDR3 residues: CASSEQVIQYF. The CDR3 DNA follows: TGTGCCAGCTCAGAACAGGTTATCCAGTACTTC.

At least ten counts were recorded for this clone. The V and J genes are TRBV5-6 and TRBJ2-1; weak D call: TRBD2 (5 bases). Trimming removed 2 bases at V and 15 bases at J, with 21 bases between. The CDR3 is 14 residues long. In germline, CDR1 is SGHDT, CDR2 YYEEEE. CDR3: CASSFFLGLKEGFF. The DNA for the CDR3 is TGTGCCAGCAGCTTCTTTCTCGGACTCAAGGAAGGGTTCTTC.

The chain links TRBV5-1 to TRBJ2-2; 7 bases map to TRBD1. After removal of 0 bases from V and 4 bases from J, the junction contained 3 bases not matched to a gene. CDR3 length: 15 residues. Germline CDR1 reads SGHRS; CDR2 reads YFSETQ. The CDR3 here is CASSLGDSRTGELFF. The CDR3 DNA sequence: TGCGCCAGCAGCTTGGGGGACAGTCGCACCGGGGAGCTGTTTTTT.

The chain combines TRBV20-1 with TRBJ1-5; 12 bases map to TRBD1. CDR3 length: 16 amino acids. The germline CDR1 and CDR2 sequences are DFQATT and SNEGSKA (reference sequence). J gave up 7 bases and V 2 bases, and 9 bases lay outside the gene matches. The CDR3 DNA sequence: TGCAGTGCTAGAACGACCGGGACAGGGGGCAGGCAGCCCCAGCATTTT. Its protein is CSARTTGTGGRQPQHF.

The sample holds many counts of this clone. Possible read error: a much larger clone is one base away. The chain carries TRBV20-1 and TRBJ1-2; D may be TRBD1 (5 bases). V lost 1 base, J lost 4 bases, and 10 bases lay in between. The CDR3 runs to 13 residues. Looked up from germline, CDR1 is DFQATT and CDR2 is SNEGSKA (reference sequence). In DNA, the CDR3 is TGCAGTGCTAGAGTCGACAGATCCTATGGCTACACCTTC. Amino acids: CSARVDRSYGYTF.

This clone was observed a few times. Other nucleotide sequences in the sample specify the same CDR3. The chain recombines TRBV12-3 or TRBV12-4 with TRBJ1-5; D remains ambiguous. CDR3 length: 15 residues. V lost 6 bases and J lost 2, with 14 bases in between. CDR3 coding DNA: TGTGCCAGCAGCCTGTGGGGTGAAGGCAATCAGCCCCAGCATTTT. Translation: CASSLWGEGNQPQHF.

This clone is medium-sized in the sample. CDR3 nucleotide sequence: TGCGCCAGCAGCCAAACGCCGGGTCCCGGGAGGGAGCAGTACTTC. This sequence encodes CASSQTPGPGREQYF. The chain recombines TRBV4-1 with TRBJ2-7; TRBD2 aligns across 7 bases. Germline trimming cut 2 bases from V and 7 bases from J; bases unmatched to any gene: 11. The CDR3 loop spans 15 amino acids. CDR1 and CDR2 from the germline V gene are MGHRA and YSYEKL.

This clone was recorded at least ten times. The V call is TRBV7-9, the J call TRBJ2-7; TRBD2 aligns across 12 bases. CDR1 is SEHNR, CDR2 FQNEAQ, per germline (reference sequence). V trimming: 0 bases; J trimming: 2 bases; junction bases outside the gene matches: 5. The CDR3 spans 17 residues. For the CDR3, the DNA is TGTGCCAGCAGCTTAGCAGTCGGACTAGCGGGGACCTACGAGCAGTACTTC. Translation gives CASSLAVGLAGTYEQYF.

At least ten counts were recorded for this clone. This CDR3 is CASSRQGAGELFF. CDR3 coding DNA: TGCGCCAGCAGTCGGCAGGGGGCTGGGGAGCTGTTTTTT. The J gene is TRBJ2-2, the V gene TRBV10-1, with 8 bases matching TRBD1. The CDR3 contains 13 residues. Germline V gives CDR1 WNHNN, CDR2 SYGVQD (reference sequence). The ends lost 5 bases at V and 8 bases at J; junction bases unmatched: 4.

The V gene is TRBV20-1, the J gene TRBJ1-5; possible D gene TRBD1, 5 bases. Between the trimmed V and J ends, which lost 4 bases and 16 bases, there was a span of 23 bases. From germline, CDR1 is DFQATT and CDR2 SNEGSKA (reference sequence). The CDR3 contains 13 residues. CDR3 in amino acids: CSATGSTDQPRHF. The CDR3 DNA reads as TGCAGTGCTACCGGGTCGACAGATCAGCCCCGTCATTTT.

This clone has at least ten counts. The chain combines TRBV5-8 with TRBJ2-4; unclear D gene. CDR1 SGHTS and CDR2 YDEGEE come from the germline V gene. The length of the CDR3 is 15 residues. Trimming stripped 0 bases from V and 0 bases from J, with 7 bases between. The CDR3 nucleotides read TGTGCCAGCAGCTTGGTTGGTTTAGCCAAAAACATTCAGTACTTC. Its translation: CASSLVGLAKNIQYF.